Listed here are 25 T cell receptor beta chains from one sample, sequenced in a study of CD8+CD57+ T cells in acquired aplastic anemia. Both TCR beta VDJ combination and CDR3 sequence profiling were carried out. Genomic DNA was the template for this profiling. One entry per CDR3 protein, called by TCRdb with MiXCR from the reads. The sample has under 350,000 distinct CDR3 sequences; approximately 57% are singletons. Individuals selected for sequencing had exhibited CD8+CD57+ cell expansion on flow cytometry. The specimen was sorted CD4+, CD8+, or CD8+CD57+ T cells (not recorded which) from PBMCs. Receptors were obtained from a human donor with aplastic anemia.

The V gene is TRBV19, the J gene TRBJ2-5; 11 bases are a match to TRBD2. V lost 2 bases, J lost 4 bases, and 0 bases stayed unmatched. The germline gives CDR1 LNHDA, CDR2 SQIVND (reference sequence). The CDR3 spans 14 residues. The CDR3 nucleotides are TGTGCCAGTAGTATACTAGCGGGAGGAGAGACCCAGTACTTC. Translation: CASSILAGGETQYF.

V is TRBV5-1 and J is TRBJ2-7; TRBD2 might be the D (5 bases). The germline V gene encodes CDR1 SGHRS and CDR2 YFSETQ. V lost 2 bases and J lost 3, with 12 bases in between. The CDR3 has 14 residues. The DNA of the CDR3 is TGCGCCAGCAGCTTTGACATCGGAGGCTACGAGCAGTACTTC. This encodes CASSFDIGGYEQYF.

CDR3 DNA sequence: TGTGCCAGCAGCTTGGGGGCCCAGGGTGAAAAACTGTTTTTT. Translating it yields CASSLGAQGEKLFF. The V call is TRBV7-9, the J call TRBJ1-4; tentative D call: TRBD1 (6 bases). Trimming shortened V by 3 bases and J by 7 bases, and 12 bases separated the two germline ends. Per germline, CDR1 SEHNR and CDR2 FQNEAQ (reference sequence). The CDR3 is 14 residues long.

The CDR3 sequence is CASSYDYDPNYGYTF. The CDR3 region has the DNA TGTGCCAGCAGTTACGATTATGATCCGAACTATGGCTACACCTTC. The V gene is TRBV6-5, the J gene TRBJ1-2; D uncertain. From germline, CDR1 is MNHEY and CDR2 SVGAGI. The CDR3 is 15 residues long. Trimming took off 2 bases at V and 2 bases at J, with 12 bases between the two ends.

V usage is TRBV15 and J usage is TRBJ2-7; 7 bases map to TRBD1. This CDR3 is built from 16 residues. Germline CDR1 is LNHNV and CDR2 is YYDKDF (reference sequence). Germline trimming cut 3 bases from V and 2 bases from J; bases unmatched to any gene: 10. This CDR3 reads CATSSVTGVNPYEQYF. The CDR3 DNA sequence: TGTGCCACCAGCAGCGTTACAGGGGTAAATCCCTACGAGCAGTACTTC. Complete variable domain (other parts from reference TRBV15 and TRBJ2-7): DAMVIQNPRYQVTQFGKPVTLSCSQTLNHNVMYWYQQKSSQAPKLLFHYYDKDFNNEADTPDNFQSRRPNTSFCFLDIRSPGLGDTAMYLCATSSVTGVNPYEQYFGPGTRLTVT.

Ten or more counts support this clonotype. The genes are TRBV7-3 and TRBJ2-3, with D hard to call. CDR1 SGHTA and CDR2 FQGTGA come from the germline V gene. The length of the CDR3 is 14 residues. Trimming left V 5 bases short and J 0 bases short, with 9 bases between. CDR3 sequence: CASSPYSSTDTQYF. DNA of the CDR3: TGTGCCAGCAGCCCGTATTCTAGCACAGATACGCAGTATTTT.

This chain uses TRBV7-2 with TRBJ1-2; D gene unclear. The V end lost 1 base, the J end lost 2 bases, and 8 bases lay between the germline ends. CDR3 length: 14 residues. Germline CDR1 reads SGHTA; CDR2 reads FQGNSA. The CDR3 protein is CASSLDDRNYGYTF. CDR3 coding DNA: TGTGCCAGCAGCTTAGATGACCGCAACTATGGCTACACCTTC.

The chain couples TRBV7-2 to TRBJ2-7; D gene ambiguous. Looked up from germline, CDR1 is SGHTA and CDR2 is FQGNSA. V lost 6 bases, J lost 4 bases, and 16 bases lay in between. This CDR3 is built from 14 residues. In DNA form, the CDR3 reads TGTGCCAGCAGATTCAGCCCAGGAGTTTACGAGCAGTACTTC. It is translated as CASRFSPGVYEQYF.

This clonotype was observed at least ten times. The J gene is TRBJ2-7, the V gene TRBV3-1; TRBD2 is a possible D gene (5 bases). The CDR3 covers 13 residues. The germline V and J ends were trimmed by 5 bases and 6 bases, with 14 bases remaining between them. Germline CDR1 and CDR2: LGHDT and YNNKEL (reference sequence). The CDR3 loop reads CASSFGSRGEQYF. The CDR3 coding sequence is TGTGCCAGCAGCTTTGGGTCCCGGGGCGAGCAGTACTTC.

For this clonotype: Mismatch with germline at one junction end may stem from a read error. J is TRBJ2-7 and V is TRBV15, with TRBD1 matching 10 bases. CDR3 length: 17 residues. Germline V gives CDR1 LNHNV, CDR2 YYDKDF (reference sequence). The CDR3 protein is CATSRELGDRGGYERYF. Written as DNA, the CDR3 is TGTGCCACCAGCAGAGAACTTGGGGACAGGGGTGGCTACGAGCGGTACTTC.

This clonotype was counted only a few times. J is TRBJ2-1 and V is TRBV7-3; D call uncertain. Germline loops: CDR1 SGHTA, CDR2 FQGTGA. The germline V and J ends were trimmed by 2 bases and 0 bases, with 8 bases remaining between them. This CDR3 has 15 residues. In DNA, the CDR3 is TGTGCCAGCAGCTTAGGCGTGTCCTCCTACAATGAGCAGTTCTTC. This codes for CASSLGVSSYNEQFF.

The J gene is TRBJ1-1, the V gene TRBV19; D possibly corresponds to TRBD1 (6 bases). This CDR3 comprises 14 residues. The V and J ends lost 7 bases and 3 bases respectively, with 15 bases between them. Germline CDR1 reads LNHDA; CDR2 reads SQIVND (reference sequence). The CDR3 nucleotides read TGTGCCAGTATGCAGGGGATAGTCGACACTGAAGCTTTCTTT. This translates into CASMQGIVDTEAFF. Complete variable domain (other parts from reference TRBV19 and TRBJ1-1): DGGITQSPKYLFRKEGQNVTLSCEQNLNHDAMYWYRQDPGQGLRLIYYSQIVNDFQKGDIAEGYSVSREKKESFPLTVTSAQKNPTAFYLCASMQGIVDTEAFFGQGTRLTVV.

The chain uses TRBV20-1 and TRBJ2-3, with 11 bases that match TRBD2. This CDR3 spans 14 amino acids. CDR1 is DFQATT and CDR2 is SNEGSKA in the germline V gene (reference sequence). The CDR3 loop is CTCGGLADSDTQYF. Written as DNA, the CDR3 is TGCACCTGCGGGGGACTAGCGGACTCAGATACGCAGTATTTT.

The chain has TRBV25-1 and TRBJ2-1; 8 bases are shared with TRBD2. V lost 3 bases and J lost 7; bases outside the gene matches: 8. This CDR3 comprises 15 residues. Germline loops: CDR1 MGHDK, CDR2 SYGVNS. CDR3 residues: CASSDGLASRNEQFF. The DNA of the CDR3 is TGTGCCAGCAGTGACGGACTAGCCTCAAGGAATGAGCAGTTCTTC. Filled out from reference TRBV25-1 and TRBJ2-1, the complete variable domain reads EADIYQTPRYLVIGTGKKITLECSQTMGHDKMYWYQQDPGMELHLIHYSYGVNSTEKGDLSSESTVSRIRTEHFPLTLESARPSHTSQYLCASSDGLASRNEQFFGPGTRLTVL.

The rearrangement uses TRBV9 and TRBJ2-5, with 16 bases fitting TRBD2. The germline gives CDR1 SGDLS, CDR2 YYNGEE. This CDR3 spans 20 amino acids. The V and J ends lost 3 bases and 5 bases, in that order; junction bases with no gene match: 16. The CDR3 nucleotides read TGTGCCAGCAGCGCCTCCGGGACTAGCGGGGGGGCTACCGTTTTGGAGACCCAGTACTTC. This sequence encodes CASSASGTSGGATVLETQYF.

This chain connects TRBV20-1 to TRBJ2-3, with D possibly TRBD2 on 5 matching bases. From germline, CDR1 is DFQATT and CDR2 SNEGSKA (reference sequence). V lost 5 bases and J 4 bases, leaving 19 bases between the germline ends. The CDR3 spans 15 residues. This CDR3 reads CSAPTPGGLADTQYF. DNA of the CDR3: TGCAGTGCTCCAACCCCAGGAGGCCTCGCAGATACGCAGTATTTT.

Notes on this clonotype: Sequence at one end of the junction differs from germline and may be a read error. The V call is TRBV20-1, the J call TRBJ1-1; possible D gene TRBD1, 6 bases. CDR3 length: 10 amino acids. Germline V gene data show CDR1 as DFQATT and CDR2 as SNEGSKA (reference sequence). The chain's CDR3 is CSARVGGLLF. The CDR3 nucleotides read TGCAGTGCTAGAGTCGGGGGGCTCCTCTTT.

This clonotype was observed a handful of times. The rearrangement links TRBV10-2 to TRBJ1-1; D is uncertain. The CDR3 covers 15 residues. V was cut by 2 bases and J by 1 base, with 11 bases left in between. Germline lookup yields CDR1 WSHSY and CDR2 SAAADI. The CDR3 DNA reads TGCGCCAGCAGTGAGCGGCAGTCACCGAACACTGAAGCTTTCTTT. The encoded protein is CASSERQSPNTEAFF.

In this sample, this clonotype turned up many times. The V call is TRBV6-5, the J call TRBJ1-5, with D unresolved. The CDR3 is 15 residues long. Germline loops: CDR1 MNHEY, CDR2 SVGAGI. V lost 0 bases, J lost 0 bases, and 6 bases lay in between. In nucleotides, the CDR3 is TGTGCCAGCAGTTACTCGAGCATTAGCAATCAGCCCCAGCATTTT. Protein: CASSYSSISNQPQHF.

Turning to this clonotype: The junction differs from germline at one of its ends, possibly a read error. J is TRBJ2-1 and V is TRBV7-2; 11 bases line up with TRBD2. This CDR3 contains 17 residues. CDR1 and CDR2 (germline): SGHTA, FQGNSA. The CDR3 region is CASSLVTSGSSYNEQFF. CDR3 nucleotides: TGCGCCAGCAGCTTGGTAACTAGCGGGAGTTCCTACAATGAGCAGTTCTTC.

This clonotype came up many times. The DNA of the CDR3 is TGTGCCAGCAGCAGAGGGACAGATGGCTACACCTTC. It codes for CASSRGTDGYTF. V usage is TRBV11-1 and J usage is TRBJ1-2; 7 nucleotides line up with TRBD1. Germline CDR1 is SGHAT and CDR2 is FQDESV (reference sequence). The V segment lost 5 bases and the J segment 6 bases; nucleotides outside the gene matches: 3. The CDR3 is 12 residues long.

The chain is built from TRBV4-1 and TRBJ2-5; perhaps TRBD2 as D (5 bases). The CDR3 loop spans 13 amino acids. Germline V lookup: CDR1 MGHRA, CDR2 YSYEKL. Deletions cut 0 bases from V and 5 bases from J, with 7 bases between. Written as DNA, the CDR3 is TGCGCCAGCAGCCAAGATAGGGAGGAGACCCAGTACTTC. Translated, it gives CASSQDREETQYF.

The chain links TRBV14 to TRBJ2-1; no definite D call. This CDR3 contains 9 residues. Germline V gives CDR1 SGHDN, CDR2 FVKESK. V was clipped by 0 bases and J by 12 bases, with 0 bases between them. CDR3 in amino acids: CASSQEQFF. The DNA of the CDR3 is TGTGCCAGCAGCCAAGAGCAGTTCTTC.

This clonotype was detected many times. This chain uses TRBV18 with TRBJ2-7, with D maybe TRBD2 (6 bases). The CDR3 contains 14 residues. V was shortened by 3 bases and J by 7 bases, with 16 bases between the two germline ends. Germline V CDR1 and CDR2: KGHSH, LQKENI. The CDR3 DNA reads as TGTGCCAGCTCACCGCTTAGCGGAGCCGCGGAGCAGTACTTC. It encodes CASSPLSGAAEQYF. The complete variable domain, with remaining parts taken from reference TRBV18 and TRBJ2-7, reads NAGVMQNPRHLVRRRGQEARLRCSPMKGHSHVYWYRQLPEEGLKFMVYLQKENIIDESGMPKERFSAEFPKEGPSILRIQQVVRGDSAAYFCASSPLSGAAEQYFGPGTRLTVT.

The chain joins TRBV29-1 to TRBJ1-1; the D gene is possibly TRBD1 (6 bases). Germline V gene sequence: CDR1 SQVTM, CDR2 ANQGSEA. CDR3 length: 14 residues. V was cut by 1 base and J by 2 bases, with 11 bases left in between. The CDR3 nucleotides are TGCAGCGTTGAAGGTGGCAGGGGAAACACTGAAGCTTTCTTT. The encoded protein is CSVEGGRGNTEAFF.